This TCR beta chain was found in a study of shared clonotypes between healthy human individuals. Naive-designated CD8 cells lacked CD45RO, were positively enriched for CCR7, and omitted terminally differentiated effector memory CD45RA+ cells. Repertoires were generated with immunoSEQ multiplex PCR, while TCRdb's copy carries only in-frame clones and drops some. The data hold around 1.9 million clones, with about 92% observed a single time. This CDR3 contains 16 residues. CDR1 and CDR2 from the germline V gene are SGHDT and YYEEEE. V dropped 6 bases and J dropped 4 bases, with 23 bases sitting between them.

The TCR comes from a man aged 18 to 35 in good health. Some clones in this sample may be carry-over from other donors' samples. What was sequenced was naive CD8+ T cells from PBMCs. The chain recombines TRBV5-6 with TRBJ2-7; D is possibly TRBD1 (7 bases). The CDR3 loop is CASTPGGGTEIYEQYF. As DNA, the CDR3 is TGTGCCAGCACCCCCGGTGGCGGGACAGAGATATACGAGCAGTACTTC.